The source of this TCR beta chain is a study of CD8 T cells in ankylosing spondylitis. J gave up 1 base and V 0 bases, and 2 bases lay outside the gene matches. The CDR3 runs 15 residues. Germline-derived CDR1 and CDR2 are SGHTA and FQGNSA. This clonotype was counted between two and nine times. TCRdb reanalysed the 5' RACE reads using MiXCR and keeps one entry per CDR3 protein. The table lists approximately 250,000 distinct CDR3 sequences, around 8% of them singletons. Sequencing was carried out using blood, either unsorted or a sorted T cell fraction (not recorded which). The chain carries TRBV7-2 and TRBJ2-7; TRBD2 matches 8 bases. This clonotype was sampled from a female donor with ankylosing spondylitis or in good health (not recorded which). In nucleotides, the CDR3 is TGTGCCAGCAGCTTAGCTAGCGGGGATTCCTACGAGCAGTACTTC. It codes for CASSLASGDSYEQYF.